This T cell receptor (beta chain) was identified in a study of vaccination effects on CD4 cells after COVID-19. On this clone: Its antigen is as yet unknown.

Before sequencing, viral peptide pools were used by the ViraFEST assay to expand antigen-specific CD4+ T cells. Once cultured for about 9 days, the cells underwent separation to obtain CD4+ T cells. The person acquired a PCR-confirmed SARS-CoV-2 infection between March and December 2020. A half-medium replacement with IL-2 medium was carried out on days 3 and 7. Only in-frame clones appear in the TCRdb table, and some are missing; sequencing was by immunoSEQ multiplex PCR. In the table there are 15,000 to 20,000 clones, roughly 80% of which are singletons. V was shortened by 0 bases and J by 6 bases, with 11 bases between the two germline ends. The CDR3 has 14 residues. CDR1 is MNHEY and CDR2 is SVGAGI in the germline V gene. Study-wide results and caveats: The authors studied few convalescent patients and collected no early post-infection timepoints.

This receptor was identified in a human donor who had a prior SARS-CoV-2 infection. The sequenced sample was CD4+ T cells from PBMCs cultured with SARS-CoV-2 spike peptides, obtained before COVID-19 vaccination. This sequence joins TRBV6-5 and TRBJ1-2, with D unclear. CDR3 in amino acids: CASSYSLTTNGYTF. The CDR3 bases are TGTGCCAGCAGTTACTCTCTAACAACTAATGGCTACACCTTC.